The 3 T cell receptor beta chains in this list originate from one sample, sequenced in a study of shared clonotypes between healthy human individuals. Sequencing used immunoSEQ multiplex PCR; TCRdb keeps in-frame clones, though not all of them. This sample yields over 2 million clones, of which 85% to 95% are seen a single time; 0.13% belongs to the top ten. The sequencing sample was made of naive CD4+ T cells sorted from blood. Subset here: CD45RA+ positively selected. These receptors were collected from a man between 18 and 29 years old in good health.

The CDR3 spells CASTRGSGNTGELFF. In nucleotides, the CDR3 is TGTGCCAGCACACGGGGTAGCGGGAACACCGGGGAGCTGTTTTTT. This sequence joins TRBV7-2 and TRBJ2-2; possible D gene TRBD2, 6 bases. Germline V gene lookup returns CDR1 SGHTA and CDR2 FQGNSA. The CDR3 has 15 amino acids. The V gene lost 7 bases and the J gene lost 1 base, with 13 bases spanning the gap.

V usage is TRBV7-8 and J usage is TRBJ1-2; possible D gene TRBD1, 6 bases. This CDR3 region has 16 residues. V dropped 2 bases and J dropped 2 bases, with 15 bases sitting between them. The V gene's germline CDR1 is SGHVS and CDR2 FQNEAQ. CDR3 bases: TGTGCCAGCAGCTTATCCGCAGGGGCCCTAAACTATGGCTACACCTTC. This gives the protein CASSLSAGALNYGYTF.

A single count supports this clone. The rearrangement uses TRBV7-9 and TRBJ2-7; D unclear. Germline-derived CDR1 and CDR2 are SEHNR and FQNEAQ (reference sequence). The V and J ends lost 8 bases and 5 bases respectively, with 16 bases between them. This CDR3 contains 13 residues. The CDR3 reads CASRLEMSDEQYF. The CDR3 DNA reads TGTGCCAGCCGCCTTGAAATGAGTGACGAGCAGTACTTC.